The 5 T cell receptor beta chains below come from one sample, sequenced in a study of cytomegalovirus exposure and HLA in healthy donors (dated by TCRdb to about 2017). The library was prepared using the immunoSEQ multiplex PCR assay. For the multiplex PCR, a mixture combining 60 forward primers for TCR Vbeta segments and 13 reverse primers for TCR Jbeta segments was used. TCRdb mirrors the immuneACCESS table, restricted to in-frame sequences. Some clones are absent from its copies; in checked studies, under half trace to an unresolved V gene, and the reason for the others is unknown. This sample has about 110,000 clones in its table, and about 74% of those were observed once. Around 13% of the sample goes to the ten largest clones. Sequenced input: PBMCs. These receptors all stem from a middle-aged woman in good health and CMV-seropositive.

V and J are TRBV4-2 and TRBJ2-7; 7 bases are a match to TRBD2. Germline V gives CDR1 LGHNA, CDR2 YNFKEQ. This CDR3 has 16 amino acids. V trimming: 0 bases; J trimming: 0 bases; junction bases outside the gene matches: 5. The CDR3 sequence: CASSQDLRTSSYEQYF. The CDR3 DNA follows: TGTGCCAGCAGCCAAGACCTGAGGACTAGCTCCTACGAGCAGTACTTC.

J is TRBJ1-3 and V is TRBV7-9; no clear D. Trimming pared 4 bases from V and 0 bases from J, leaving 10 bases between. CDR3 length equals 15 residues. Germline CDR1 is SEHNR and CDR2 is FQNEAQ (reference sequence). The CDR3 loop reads CASSSRTGSGNTIYF. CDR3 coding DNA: TGTGCCAGCAGCTCCCGGACTGGCTCTGGAAACACCATATATTTT.

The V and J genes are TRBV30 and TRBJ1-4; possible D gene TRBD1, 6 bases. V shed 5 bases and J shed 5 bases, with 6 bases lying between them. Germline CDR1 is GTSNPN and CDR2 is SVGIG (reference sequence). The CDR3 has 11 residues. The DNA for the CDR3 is TGTGCCTGGGACAGGAATGAAAAACTGTTTTTT. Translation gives CAWDRNEKLFF.

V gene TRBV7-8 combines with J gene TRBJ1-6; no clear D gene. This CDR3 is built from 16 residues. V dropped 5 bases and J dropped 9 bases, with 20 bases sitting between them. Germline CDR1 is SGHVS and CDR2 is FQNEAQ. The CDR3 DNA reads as TGTGCCAGCAGCCTGCCCTCAGGCCCGATTCCTTCACCCCTCCACTTT. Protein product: CASSLPSGPIPSPLHF.

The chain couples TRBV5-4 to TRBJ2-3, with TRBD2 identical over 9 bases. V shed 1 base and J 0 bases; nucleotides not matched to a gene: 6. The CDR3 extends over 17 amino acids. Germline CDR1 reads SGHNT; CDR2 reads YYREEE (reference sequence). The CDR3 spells CASSLKGAGGSTDTQYF. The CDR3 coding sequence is TGTGCCAGCAGCTTGAAGGGAGCGGGGGGTAGCACAGATACGCAGTATTTT. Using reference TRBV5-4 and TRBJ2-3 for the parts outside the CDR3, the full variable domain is ETGVTQSPTHLIKTRGQQVTLRCSSQSGHNTVSWYQQALGQGPQFIFQYYREEENGRGNFPPRFSGLQFPNYSSELNVNALELDDSALYLCASSLKGAGGSTDTQYFGPGTRLTVL.